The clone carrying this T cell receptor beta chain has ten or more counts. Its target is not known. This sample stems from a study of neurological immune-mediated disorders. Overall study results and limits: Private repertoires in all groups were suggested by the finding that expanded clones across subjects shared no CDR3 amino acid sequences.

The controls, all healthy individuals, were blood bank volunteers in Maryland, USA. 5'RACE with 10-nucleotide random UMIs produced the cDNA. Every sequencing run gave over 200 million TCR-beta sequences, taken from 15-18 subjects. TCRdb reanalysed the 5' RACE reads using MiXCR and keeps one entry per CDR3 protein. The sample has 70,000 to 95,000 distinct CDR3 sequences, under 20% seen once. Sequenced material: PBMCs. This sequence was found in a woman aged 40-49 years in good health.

The CDR3 region has the DNA TGTGCCAGTTCCGGGACTAGCGTCGGTACGCAGTATTTT. Its translation: CASSGTSVGTQYF. J is TRBJ2-3 and V is TRBV6-5; 10 bases are shared with TRBD2. Per germline, CDR1 MNHEY and CDR2 SVGAGI. The V and J ends lost 9 bases and 8 bases, in that order; junction bases with no gene match: 8. CDR3 length: 13 residues.